The 21 T cell receptor beta chains below were found in one sample sequenced in a study of CD8 T cells in Susac syndrome. An amount of RNA that ranged from roughly 0.5 to 1 ug was reverse transcribed with random hexamers. TCRdb fed the immunoSEQ multiplex PCR reads into MiXCR, producing one record per CDR3 protein. This table holds 95,000 to 150,000 distinct CDR3 sequences, just under 95% found once. Sequenced sample: CD8+ T cells from PBMCs. These receptors came from a human donor with Susac syndrome.

DNA of the CDR3: TGTGCCAGCAGCACACAATCAGGGGGCGCGAACACCGGGGAGCTGTTTTTT. It translates to CASSTQSGGANTGELFF. V gene TRBV13 combines with J gene TRBJ2-2; 8 bases map to TRBD1. The germline CDR1 and CDR2 sequences are PRHDT and FYEKMQ (reference sequence). J lost 0 bases, V lost 5 bases, and 8 bases had no gene match. The CDR3 sequence is 17 residues long.

V gene TRBV9 combines with J gene TRBJ2-3, with a tentative D call TRBD2 (6 bases). The CDR3 sequence is 13 residues long. Trimming took off 3 bases at V and 4 bases at J, with 9 bases between the two ends. Germline V gene sequence: CDR1 SGDLS, CDR2 YYNGEE. Written as DNA, the CDR3 is TGTGCCAGCAGCGAGGCGGGATCAGATACGCAGTATTTT. This sequence encodes CASSEAGSDTQYF.

The rearrangement links TRBV7-2 to TRBJ2-5, with a weak D call TRBD1 (5 bases). The CDR3 runs 14 residues. V was pared by 1 base and J by 1 base, with 7 bases between. Germline V gene data show CDR1 as SGHTA and CDR2 as FQGNSA. DNA for the CDR3: TGTGCCAGCAGCTTAGTAACAGGCCAAGAGACCCAGTACTTC. This gives the protein CASSLVTGQETQYF.

The chain carries TRBV2 and TRBJ1-2, with D perhaps TRBD1 (5 bases). Trimming cost V 6 bases and J 1 base, with 12 bases left between them. Looked up from germline, CDR1 is SNHLY and CDR2 is FYNNEI. The CDR3 loop spans 14 amino acids. CDR3 sequence: CASRLTENNYGYTF. CDR3 bases: TGTGCCAGCAGATTGACAGAGAATAACTATGGCTACACCTTC.

The V and J genes are TRBV27 and TRBJ1-2; 9 nucleotides agree with TRBD1. The junction had 8 bases not matched to a gene; V was cut back by 5 bases and J by 4 bases. Germline lookup yields CDR1 MNHEY and CDR2 SMNVEV (reference sequence). This CDR3 is built from 15 residues. The CDR3 region has the DNA TGTGCCAGCAGTCCCTCGGACAGGGGAGCCTATGGCTACACCTTC. Translated, it gives CASSPSDRGAYGYTF.

The chain joins TRBV6-5 to TRBJ1-6; D remains unclear. This CDR3 has 14 residues. Deletions cut 3 bases from V and 5 bases from J, with 8 bases between. Germline assignment: CDR1 MNHEY and CDR2 SVGAGI. The CDR3 spells CASSYEADNSPLHF. CDR3 in DNA: TGTGCCAGCAGTTATGAGGCGGATAATTCACCCCTCCACTTT.

J is TRBJ2-5 and V is TRBV29-1, with D maybe TRBD2 (5 bases). Germline V gene lookup returns CDR1 SQVTM and CDR2 ANQGSEA. V lost 0 bases and J lost 4, with 24 bases in between. The CDR3 runs to 18 residues. The CDR3: CSVEDIAQGGEIGETQYF. The CDR3 DNA sequence: TGCAGCGTTGAAGATATAGCGCAAGGTGGGGAGATAGGAGAGACCCAGTACTTC.

CDR3 DNA sequence: TGTGCCAGCGGGACAGGGATAAACAATGAGCAGTTCTTC. Its protein product is CASGTGINNEQFF. This chain links TRBV6-5 with TRBJ2-1, with 9 positions matching TRBD1. With 8 bases clipped from V and 5 bases from J, the junction kept 4 bases outside the gene matches. The germline gives CDR1 MNHEY, CDR2 SVGAGI. The CDR3 spans 13 residues.

The rearrangement joins TRBV12-3 or TRBV12-4 to TRBJ2-7, with D possibly TRBD1 on 5 matching bases. Trimming took off 2 bases at V and 2 bases at J, with 13 bases between the two ends. The CDR3 totals 15 residues. The DNA for the CDR3 is TGTGCCAGCAGTTTACGGCCACGACAGCCCTACGAGCAGTACTTC. Translated, it gives CASSLRPRQPYEQYF.

The CDR3 is CASSIYSPNTEAFF. In DNA form, the CDR3 reads TGCGCCAGCAGCATTTACAGCCCGAACACTGAAGCTTTCTTT. The V gene is TRBV4-1, the J gene TRBJ1-1; no clear D gene. V gave up 5 bases and J gave up 1 base, with 11 bases separating them. The CDR3 contains 14 residues. Per the germline V gene, CDR1 is MGHRA and CDR2 is YSYEKL.

This rearrangement joins TRBV3-1 to TRBJ2-3, with 8 bases fitting TRBD1. The CDR3 consists of 15 residues. V lost 4 bases and J lost 3; bases outside the gene matches: 6. Germline CDR1 is LGHDT and CDR2 is YNNKEL (reference sequence). The CDR3 DNA reads as TGTGCCAGCAGCCCGACAGGGGAGAGGACAGATACGCAGTATTTT. Its protein is CASSPTGERTDTQYF.

V usage is TRBV28 and J usage is TRBJ2-2, with a tentative D call TRBD2 (5 bases). Germline V gene sequence: CDR1 MDHEN, CDR2 SYDVKM. The CDR3 is 16 amino acids. The V end was cut by 6 bases, the J end by 3 bases, with 17 bases between. CDR3 nucleotides: TGTGCCAGCAGCCCTGAACCACGGGGATACACCGGGGAGCTGTTTTTT. It yields the protein CASSPEPRGYTGELFF.

V gene TRBV9 combines with J gene TRBJ2-1; D uncertain. V dropped 4 bases and J dropped 5 bases, with 7 bases sitting between them. The CDR3 has 12 amino acids. Germline values: CDR1 SGDLS, CDR2 YYNGEE. The CDR3 region is CASSPANNEQFF. DNA for the CDR3: TGTGCCAGCAGCCCCGCGAACAATGAGCAGTTCTTC. Complete variable domain (other parts from reference TRBV9 and TRBJ2-1): DSGVTQTPKHLITATGQRVTLRCSPRSGDLSVYWYQQSLDQGLQFLIQYYNGEERAKGNILERFSAQQFPDLHSELNLSSLELGDSALYFCASSPANNEQFFGPGTRLTVL.

The rearrangement uses TRBV4-1 and TRBJ2-7; D may be TRBD1 (6 bases). The V gene lost 1 base and the J gene lost 3 bases, with 16 bases spanning the gap. From germline, CDR1 is MGHRA and CDR2 YSYEKL. This CDR3 contains 16 residues. The CDR3 DNA sequence: TGCGCCAGCAGCCAAGGCGAGGGGGTGAGTAGCTACGAGCAGTACTTC. Translated: CASSQGEGVSSYEQYF.

This chain joins TRBV12-3 or TRBV12-4 and TRBJ2-4; weak D call: TRBD1 (6 bases). Trimming removed 3 bases from V and 5 bases from J, with 14 bases in between. CDR3 length equals 15 residues. CDR3 bases: TGTGCCAGCAGTTTTGAATGGGGGCGGGAAAACATTCAGTACTTC. As protein: CASSFEWGRENIQYF.

This clonotype appeared a single time. This CDR3 reads CASSDRTGELFF. The CDR3 DNA reads TGTGCCAGCAGTGATAGGACCGGGGAGCTGTTTTTT. The rearrangement links TRBV2 to TRBJ2-2; D unclear. Trimming took off 3 bases at V and 5 bases at J, with 4 bases between the two ends. CDR3 length: 12 residues. Germline values: CDR1 SNHLY, CDR2 FYNNEI.

The V and J genes are TRBV14 and TRBJ1-1; 10 bases agree with TRBD1. Germline V gene sequence: CDR1 SGHDN, CDR2 FVKESK. The junction had 5 bases not matched to a gene; V was cut back by 4 bases and J by 3 bases. The length of the CDR3 is 15 residues. CDR3 in amino acids: CASSPFDRGHTEAFF. CDR3 nucleotides: TGTGCCAGCAGCCCCTTCGACAGGGGGCACACTGAAGCTTTCTTT.

The J gene is TRBJ1-1, the V gene TRBV3-1; D perhaps matches TRBD1 (5 bases). There are 15 residues in the CDR3. The germline gives CDR1 LGHDT, CDR2 YNNKEL (reference sequence). The ends were cut back, 1 base at V and 4 bases at J, with 13 bases in the middle. CDR3 region: CASSQVYQGGTEAFF. CDR3 coding DNA: TGTGCCAGCAGCCAAGTCTACCAGGGAGGCACTGAAGCTTTCTTT.

The chain combines TRBV12-5 with TRBJ2-5; 7 bases fit TRBD2. CDR3 length equals 11 residues. Germline V gives CDR1 LGHNT, CDR2 FRNRAP. V dropped 2 bases and J dropped 13; count of bases not matched to a gene: 4. CDR3 residues: CASGLREERYF. For the CDR3, the DNA is TGTGCTAGTGGTTTGCGGGAGGAGCGGTACTTC. Full variable domain (outside the CDR3, taken from reference TRBV12-5 and TRBJ2-5): DARVTQTPRHKVTEMGQEVTMRCQPILGHNTVFWYRQTMMQGLELLAYFRNRAPLDDSGMPKDRFSAEMPDATLATLKIQPSEPRDSAVYFCASGLREERYFGPGTRLLVL.

The chain has TRBV7-9 and TRBJ2-1, with 10 bases fitting TRBD2. Germline V gene lookup returns CDR1 SEHNR and CDR2 FQNEAQ (reference sequence). The CDR3 totals 15 residues. Trimming at V came to 3 bases and at J to 7 bases, leaving 6 bases not matched to a gene. In DNA form, the CDR3 reads TGTGCCAGCAGCTTTGTACTAGCGGGAATTAATGAGCAGTTCTTC. Encoded protein: CASSFVLAGINEQFF.

J is TRBJ2-7 and V is TRBV5-1, with D unresolved. The CDR3 sequence is 14 residues long. The germline V gene has CDR1 SGHRS and CDR2 YFSETQ. V lost 1 base and J lost 2, with 10 bases in between. This chain's CDR3 is CASSLSRAPYEQYF. In nucleotides, the CDR3 is TGCGCCAGCAGCTTGTCCCGGGCCCCCTACGAGCAGTACTTC.